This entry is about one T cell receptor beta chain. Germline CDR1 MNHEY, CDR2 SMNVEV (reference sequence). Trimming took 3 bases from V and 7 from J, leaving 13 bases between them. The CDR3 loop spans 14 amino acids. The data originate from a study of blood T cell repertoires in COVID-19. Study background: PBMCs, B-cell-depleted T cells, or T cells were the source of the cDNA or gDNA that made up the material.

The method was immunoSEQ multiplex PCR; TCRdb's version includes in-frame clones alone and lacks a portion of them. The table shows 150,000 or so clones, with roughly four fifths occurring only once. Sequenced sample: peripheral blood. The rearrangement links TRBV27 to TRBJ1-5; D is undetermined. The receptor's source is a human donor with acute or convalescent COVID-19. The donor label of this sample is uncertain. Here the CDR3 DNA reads TGTGCCAGCAGTTTCTCCGGGTCGGGGCAGCCCCAGCATTTT. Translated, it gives CASSFSGSGQPQHF.